A single sample gave rise to the 21 T cell receptor beta chains below, sequenced in a study of T cells after yellow fever vaccination. TCRdb called the 5' RACE reads again in MiXCR, with one record for every CDR3 protein. The repertoire holds some 260,000 distinct CDR3 sequences, about 5.2% seen once, with 2.5% to 4% in the top ten. Sample: CD4+ T cells sorted from PBMCs, taken on the day of the yellow fever booster vaccination. These receptors originate from a man younger than 35 who received the YFV17D yellow fever vaccine.

This clonotype was seen ten or more times. V is TRBV7-2 and J is TRBJ1-2, with 9 bases fitting TRBD1. The CDR3 sequence is 13 residues long. V dropped 6 bases and J dropped 4; count of bases not matched to a gene: 3. Germline CDR1 SGHTA, CDR2 FQGNSA. The CDR3 loop is CASRDRGRYGYTF. The CDR3 DNA sequence: TGTGCCAGCAGGGACAGGGGCCGCTATGGCTACACCTTC. Complete variable domain (other parts from reference TRBV7-2 and TRBJ1-2): GAGVSQSPSNKVTEKGKDVELRCDPISGHTALYWYRQSLGQGLEFLIYFQGNSAPDKSGLPSDRFSAERTGGSVSTLTIQRTQQEDSAVYLCASRDRGRYGYTFGSGTRLTVV.

This clonotype was detected many times. V and J are TRBV29-1 and TRBJ2-7; 9 bases fit TRBD1. CDR3 length: 13 amino acids. The ends lost 7 bases at V and 3 bases at J; junction bases unmatched: 7. CDR1 and CDR2 from the germline V gene are SQVTM and ANQGSEA. The CDR3 region is CSAGGTGFYEQYF. The CDR3 region has the DNA TGCAGCGCTGGAGGGACAGGGTTCTACGAGCAGTACTTC.

Only a few counts were recorded for this clonotype. The V call is TRBV5-1, the J call TRBJ2-1; D is possibly TRBD1 or TRBD2 (6 bases each). The germline V and J ends were trimmed by 1 base and 7 bases, with 12 bases remaining between them. The CDR3 totals 14 residues. CDR1 is SGHRS and CDR2 is YFSETQ in the germline V gene. The CDR3 reads CASSLWGAENEQFF. The CDR3 DNA reads TGCGCCAGCAGCTTGTGGGGGGCGGAGAATGAGCAGTTCTTC.

This clonotype showed up just a few times. The chain combines TRBV12-3 or TRBV12-4 with TRBJ2-2, with D tentatively TRBD1 or TRBD2 (6 bases each). Trimming pared 3 bases from V and 3 bases from J, leaving 11 bases between. The CDR3 is made up of 15 amino acids. CDR3 coding DNA: TGTGCCAGCAGTTTTGGGGGGCGATACACCGGGGAGCTGTTTTTT. This sequence encodes CASSFGGRYTGELFF.

J is TRBJ2-1 and V is TRBV6-2 or TRBV6-3; D is tentatively TRBD1 or TRBD2 (5 bases each). Germline V CDR1 and CDR2: MNHEY, SVGEGT. This CDR3 comprises 14 residues. Between the trimmed V and J ends, which lost 7 bases and 12 bases, there was a span of 22 bases. The CDR3: CASKVRGRDTGQFF. The CDR3 bases are TGTGCCAGCAAGGTACGGGGCCGCGATACTGGGCAGTTCTTC.

This clonotype was observed a few times. As DNA, the CDR3 is TGCAGTGCTCCGACGGGTGGCTCTGCGGGCTATGGCTACACCTTC. Residues: CSAPTGGSAGYGYTF. This chain connects TRBV20-1 to TRBJ1-2; no clear D gene. Germline CDR1 is DFQATT and CDR2 is SNEGSKA (reference sequence). Trimming took off 5 bases at V and 4 bases at J, with 20 bases between the two ends. The CDR3 runs to 15 residues.

This clonotype was counted at least ten times. The CDR3 region is CSANRLAGGLRSYNEQFF. The CDR3 bases are TGCAGTGCTAATCGTTTAGCGGGGGGGCTCCGCTCCTACAATGAGCAGTTCTTC. The chain recombines TRBV20-1 with TRBJ2-1; TRBD2 aligns across 11 bases. CDR1 and CDR2 (germline): DFQATT, SNEGSKA (reference sequence). There are 18 residues in the CDR3. With V trimmed by 4 bases and J by 0 bases, 11 bases remained unmatched.

At least ten counts were recorded for this clonotype. The chain links TRBV21-1 to TRBJ1-1; the DNA was not compared with TRBD1, the D call given in the table. TRBV21-1 is a pseudogene locus. The CDR3 totals 15 residues. The CDR3 is CASPRRDRGTVQAFF. Written as DNA, the CDR3 is TGTGCCAGCCCCCGAAGGGACAGGGGAACCGTACAAGCTTTCTTT.

This clonotype was counted between two and nine times. V usage is TRBV15 and J usage is TRBJ1-4, with a possible D match to TRBD1 (6 bases). The CDR3 has 14 residues. V was cut by 1 base and J by 7 bases, with 10 bases left in between. The V gene's germline CDR1 is LNHNV and CDR2 YYDKDF (reference sequence). CDR3 sequence: CATSRARGGEKLFF. The CDR3 DNA reads TGTGCCACCAGCAGAGCCAGGGGAGGTGAAAAACTGTTTTTT.

There are a few counts of this clonotype. V and J are TRBV12-5 and TRBJ2-3, with D hard to call. Germline-derived CDR1 and CDR2 are LGHNT and FRNRAP. This CDR3 contains 12 residues. Trimming removed 2 bases from V and 9 bases from J, with 9 bases in between. The CDR3 region has the DNA TGTGCTAGTGGTTTGAGCTACATAACGCAGTATTTT. Its translation is CASGLSYITQYF.

This clonotype was picked up a small number of times. The V gene is TRBV7-9, the J gene TRBJ2-7, with D unclear. The germline V gene encodes CDR1 SEHNR and CDR2 FQNEAQ (reference sequence). V was shortened by 10 bases and J by 2 bases, with 12 bases between the two germline ends. The CDR3 is 12 amino acids. The CDR3 region has the DNA TGTGCCATACGGACGGAGACCTACGAGCAGTACTTC. Protein product: CAIRTETYEQYF.

This clonotype was detected many times. The rearrangement uses TRBV28 and TRBJ1-5; TRBD1 aligns across 7 bases. The CDR3 runs to 13 residues. The germline V gene has CDR1 MDHEN and CDR2 SYDVKM. V was pared by 9 bases and J by 4 bases, with 6 bases of the junction left unmatched. This CDR3 reads CASTSRGNQPQHF. As DNA, the CDR3 is TGTGCCAGTACCTCCAGGGGGAATCAGCCCCAGCATTTT.

This clonotype was recorded many times. This rearrangement joins TRBV6-9 to TRBJ2-5; TRBD2 matches 13 bases. This CDR3 has 18 residues. The germline gives CDR1 MNHGY, CDR2 SVAAGI. Trimming removed 6 bases from V and 1 base from J; junction bases left unmatched: 11. In DNA form, the CDR3 reads TGTGCCAGCAGCCCGCGGACTAGCGGGGGAGAGCCCCAAGAGACCCAGTACTTC. This codes for CASSPRTSGGEPQETQYF.

This clonotype appeared a few times. V is TRBV29-1 and J is TRBJ1-1, with 10 bases aligning to TRBD1. The CDR3 contains 15 residues. Per the germline V gene, CDR1 is SQVTM and CDR2 is ANQGSEA. The V segment lost 7 bases and the J segment 0 bases; nucleotides outside the gene matches: 8. CDR3 amino acids: CSGSPGQGMNTEAFF. CDR3 in DNA: TGCAGCGGCTCCCCGGGACAGGGGATGAACACTGAAGCTTTCTTT.

This clonotype was detected many times. This sequence joins TRBV7-2 and TRBJ2-3; 12 bases align to TRBD2. The CDR3 extends over 18 amino acids. With V trimmed by 6 bases and J by 2 bases, 12 bases remained unmatched. The germline V gene encodes CDR1 SGHTA and CDR2 FQGNSA. The CDR3 DNA reads TGTGCCAGCAGGGGGGGGCCCGGGACTAGCGGGCTCACAGATACGCAGTATTTT. Residues: CASRGGPGTSGLTDTQYF.

CDR3 loop: CASSNPTWTPEAFF. The CDR3 nucleotides read TGCGCCAGCAGCAACCCGACATGGACCCCTGAAGCTTTCTTT. The chain has TRBV5-1 and TRBJ1-1; D is unclear. V was clipped by 4 bases and J by 6 bases, with 16 bases between them. The CDR3 is 14 amino acids. In germline, CDR1 is SGHRS, CDR2 YFSETQ.

A few counts support this clonotype. The genes are TRBV28 and TRBJ1-4; D ambiguous. The germline CDR1 and CDR2 sequences are MDHEN and SYDVKM. The V gene lost 8 bases and the J gene lost 10 bases, with 20 bases spanning the gap. This CDR3 has 14 amino acids. CDR3 amino acids: CASFPGNQAGKLFF. The DNA for the CDR3 is TGTGCCAGCTTCCCCGGGAACCAGGCCGGAAAACTGTTTTTT.

DNA for the CDR3: TGCGCCAGCAGCCAACCGGACAGGCTTGAAAAACTGTTTTTT. Translating it yields CASSQPDRLEKLFF. This chain uses TRBV4-1 with TRBJ1-4, with 7 positions matching TRBD1. V lost 2 bases to trimming and J lost 7 bases; unmatched junction nucleotides: 4. The germline gives CDR1 MGHRA, CDR2 YSYEKL. This CDR3 has 14 residues.

This chain links TRBV5-1 with TRBJ1-2; D unresolved. Germline V lookup: CDR1 SGHRS, CDR2 YFSETQ. The CDR3 spans 11 residues. Trimming pared 6 bases from V and 2 bases from J, leaving 5 bases between. The CDR3 nucleotides read TGCGCCAGCATGGACAACTATGGCTACACCTTC. Protein sequence: CASMDNYGYTF.

The rearrangement joins TRBV5-8 to TRBJ1-5; no definite D call. V lost 0 bases, J lost 3 bases, and 7 bases lay in between. The CDR3 extends over 14 amino acids. Germline V gene data show CDR1 as SGHTS and CDR2 as YDEGEE. CDR3 sequence reads: CASSLERFNQPQHF. In DNA, the CDR3 is TGTGCCAGCAGCTTGGAACGGTTCAATCAGCCCCAGCATTTT.

As DNA, the CDR3 is TGCAGCGGCGGCGGTGGACTAGTAATAGGGACCCAGTACTTC. Translated: CSGGGGLVIGTQYF. The V call is TRBV29-1, the J call TRBJ2-5; 7 bases line up with TRBD2. Germline assignment: CDR1 SQVTM and CDR2 ANQGSEA. The CDR3 totals 14 residues. V was pared by 7 bases and J by 7 bases, with 15 bases of the junction left unmatched.